Shown below are 18 T cell receptor beta chains from a single sample sequenced in a study of Graves' ophthalmopathy and Graves' hyperthyroidism. Amplification of the TCR beta CDR3 regions used RNA transcripts (as template). An initial RT-PCR round employing HTBI primers preceded a second-round multiplex PCR. TCRdb used MiXCR to reprocess the multiplex PCR reads, holding one entry per CDR3 protein. The table records over a million distinct CDR3 sequences, 35% to 40% of them present only once. The material sequenced was peripheral blood or thyroid tissue (not recorded which). These receptors came from an adult man with Graves' hyperthyroidism.

This clonotype occurred many times. This rearrangement joins TRBV6-2 or TRBV6-3 to TRBJ1-6; TRBD1 matches 7 bases. The CDR3 runs 14 residues. The V segment lost 6 bases and the J segment 14 bases; nucleotides outside the gene matches: 13. CDR1 and CDR2 (germline): MNHEY, SVGEGT. CDR3 nucleotides: TGTGCCAGCAGCCGCGGGACAGCCGGTCTAGCCCTCCACTTT. This translates into CASSRGTAGLALHF.

The J gene is TRBJ2-7, the V gene TRBV14; D might be TRBD2 (7 bases). The CDR3 length is 15 residues. Germline V lookup: CDR1 SGHDN, CDR2 FVKESK. The V and J ends lost 5 bases and 6 bases respectively, with 20 bases between them. CDR3 bases: TGTGCCAGCAGCACGCACATAAGGGGGGGCGGCGAGCAGTACTTC. Protein product: CASSTHIRGGGEQYF.

This clonotype was found once. The chain employs TRBV20-1 and TRBJ1-6; TRBD1 matches 7 bases. This CDR3 comprises 13 residues. Trimming removed 5 bases from V and 6 bases from J; junction bases left unmatched: 4. Germline V gene data show CDR1 as DFQATT and CDR2 as SNEGSKA (reference sequence). The CDR3 is CSADRAGNSPLHF. CDR3 coding DNA: TGCAGTGCTGACAGGGCAGGTAATTCACCCCTCCACTTT.

This clonotype was seen just once. The chain carries TRBV15 and TRBJ1-3, with 9 nucleotides matching TRBD1. The CDR3 has 15 residues. V shed 2 bases, J shed 7 bases, and the junction held 6 bases outside the gene matches. The germline CDR1 and CDR2 sequences are LNHNV and YYDKDF (reference sequence). The CDR3 sequence is CATSRTGTGFNTIYF. In DNA form, the CDR3 reads TGTGCCACCAGCAGAACTGGGACAGGGTTCAACACCATATATTTT.

The V call is TRBV6-2 or TRBV6-3, the J call TRBJ1-4; D is unclear. The CDR3 length is 14 residues. Trimming removed 5 bases from V and 10 bases from J, with 17 bases in between. Per germline, CDR1 MNHEY and CDR2 SVGEGT. The CDR3 loop reads CASSDTMGEGKLFF. CDR3 in DNA: TGTGCCAGCAGTGACACTATGGGTGAGGGAAAACTGTTTTTT.

This clonotype was picked up many times. J is TRBJ1-1 and V is TRBV19, with D unclear. The CDR3 totals 10 residues. Germline V gives CDR1 LNHDA, CDR2 SQIVND (reference sequence). Trimming left V 10 bases short and J 1 base short, with 4 bases between. In DNA form, the CDR3 reads TGTGCCACTTGGAACACTGAAGCTTTCTTT. This codes for CATWNTEAFF.

The J gene is TRBJ2-6, the V gene TRBV12-3 or TRBV12-4; D call uncertain. CDR3 length: 12 residues. V was cut by 3 bases and J by 13 bases, with 10 bases left in between. The DNA of the CDR3 is TGTGCCAGCAGTTTTGGGCAAGGGGTCCTGACTTTC. This gives the protein CASSFGQGVLTF.

The sample holds a few counts of this clonotype. The chain joins TRBV6-6 to TRBJ2-7, with 9 positions matching TRBD1. J was trimmed by 6 bases and V by 4 bases; bases with no gene match: 7. The germline V gene has CDR1 MNHNY and CDR2 SVGAGI (reference sequence). There are 14 residues in the CDR3. This CDR3 reads CASSLDRGWREQYF. The CDR3, as DNA: TGTGCCAGCAGTTTGGACAGGGGCTGGCGCGAGCAGTACTTC.

The genes are TRBV7-2 and TRBJ2-7; 9 nucleotides match TRBD2. The CDR3 length is 17 residues. Germline loops: CDR1 SGHTA, CDR2 FQGNSA. V shed 6 bases and J 3 bases; nucleotides not matched to a gene: 15. The CDR3 DNA reads TGTGCCAGCAGTTTCCGCCAGACTAGCGGCCCCTTCTACGAGCAGTACTTC. Its protein product is CASSFRQTSGPFYEQYF. The variable domain in full, with the rest retrieved from reference TRBV7-2 and TRBJ2-7, is GAGVSQSPSNKVTEKGKDVELRCDPISGHTALYWYRQSLGQGLEFLIYFQGNSAPDKSGLPSDRFSAERTGGSVSTLTIQRTQQEDSAVYLCASSFRQTSGPFYEQYFGPGTRLTVT.

This clonotype has a count of ten or more. The chain is built from TRBV7-2 and TRBJ2-5; 13 nucleotides agree with TRBD2. The J segment lost 0 bases and the V segment lost 5 bases, leaving 3 bases of the junction unmatched. Germline CDR1 SGHTA, CDR2 FQGNSA. The CDR3 length is 16 residues. This chain's CDR3 is CASSRGLAGNQETQYF. DNA for the CDR3: TGTGCCAGCAGCCGGGGACTAGCGGGAAACCAAGAGACCCAGTACTTC.

This clonotype was seen many times. The junction and the germline gene differ at one end; a read error may be behind it. This chain uses TRBV7-3 with TRBJ1-5, with unresolved D. Germline assignment: CDR1 SGHTA and CDR2 FQGTGA. This CDR3 has 13 residues. CDR3 residues: CASSLTANQPQHF. The CDR3 bases are TGTGCCAGCAGTTTAACAGCCAATCAGCCCCAGCATTTT.

This clonotype occurred a few times. The rearrangement links TRBV5-1 to TRBJ1-2; D not certain. The length of the CDR3 is 14 residues. V was cut by 0 bases and J by 3 bases, with 9 bases left in between. Germline CDR1 reads SGHRS; CDR2 reads YFSETQ. The CDR3 nucleotides read TGCGCCAGCAGCTTGGTTTTGGGCGACTATGGCTACACCTTC. Translating gives CASSLVLGDYGYTF.

This clonotype was observed a few times. The V call is TRBV6-6, the J call TRBJ1-5; D gene unclear. The CDR3 extends over 14 amino acids. Germline V gives CDR1 MNHNY, CDR2 SVGAGI (reference sequence). V shed 2 bases and J shed 8 bases, with 13 bases lying between them. CDR3 nucleotides: TGTGCCAGCAGTTACCCCGGACCCTTTGAGCCCCAGCATTTT. This gives the protein CASSYPGPFEPQHF.

In its sample, this clonotype was seen many times. This chain links TRBV20-1 with TRBJ1-5; D perhaps matches TRBD1 (5 bases). CDR3 length: 13 residues. From germline, CDR1 is DFQATT and CDR2 SNEGSKA (reference sequence). V was shortened by 5 bases and J by 2 bases, with 10 bases between the two germline ends. The CDR3 sequence: CSAPGGGNQPQHF. Written as DNA, the CDR3 is TGCAGTGCTCCGGGGGGTGGCAATCAGCCCCAGCATTTT.

A remark on this clonotype: Just one base apart from a much larger clone, this may be a read error. The rearrangement links TRBV7-2 to TRBJ2-5; 7 bases align to TRBD2. CDR3 length equals 17 residues. The junction had 12 bases not matched to a gene; V was cut back by 4 bases and J by 1 base. In germline, CDR1 is SGHTA, CDR2 FQGNSA. CDR3 DNA: TGTGCCAGCAGCTCACACCCGCGGGAGCGCGCCCAAGAGACCCAGTACTTC. Its protein is CASSSHPRERAQETQYF.

The chain has TRBV28 and TRBJ1-4; 10 positions agree with TRBD1. Trimming cost V 6 bases and J 7 bases; bases outside gene matches: 2. The CDR3 is made up of 13 amino acids. The germline CDR1 and CDR2 sequences are MDHEN and SYDVKM. CDR3 bases: TGTGCCAGCAGGACAGGGGGCGTTGAAAAACTGTTTTTT. Encoded protein: CASRTGGVEKLFF.

This rearrangement joins TRBV5-8 to TRBJ1-5, with 7 bases identical to TRBD1. The CDR3 is 16 residues long. Germline V gene sequence: CDR1 SGHTS, CDR2 YDEGEE. J was trimmed by 0 bases and V by 0 bases; bases with no gene match: 3. The CDR3 nucleotides are TGTGCCAGCAGCTTGGGACAGGGAATTAGCAATCAGCCCCAGCATTTT. This codes for CASSLGQGISNQPQHF.

The chain combines TRBV5-1 with TRBJ2-7; D is possibly TRBD1 (6 bases). The CDR3 has 16 residues. Germline V lookup: CDR1 SGHRS, CDR2 YFSETQ. Trimming left V 0 bases short and J 2 bases short, with 15 bases between. DNA for the CDR3: TGCGCCAGCAGCTTGGAGGGATGGGACACAACCTACGAGCAGTACTTC. This sequence encodes CASSLEGWDTTYEQYF.